A selection of T cell receptor beta chains follows, all from one sample in a study of CD8 T cells in Susac syndrome. TCRdb used MiXCR to reprocess the immunoSEQ multiplex PCR reads, holding one entry per CDR3 protein. The data hold fewer than 85,000 distinct CDR3 sequences, with approximately 94% observed a single time. The sample taken for sequencing was CD8+ T cells from PBMCs. The receptors were gathered from a human donor with multiple sclerosis. CDR3s include the opening cysteine and the closing phenylalanine or tryptophan. Each record gives: J gene, clone size, V gene, CDR3 protein. Clone size, where shown, is once, few, many, or a class for clones that have expanded.

J: TRBJ2-1; size: -; V: TRBV6-5; CDR3: CATRRDSLLDEQFF
J: TRBJ2-7; size: -; V: TRBV9; CDR3: CASSARDHEQYF
J: TRBJ1-5; size: once; V: TRBV27; CDR3: CASSSGTGLQPQHF
J: TRBJ2-2; size: -; V: TRBV5-1; CDR3: CASSPEETGELFF
J: TRBJ1-3; size: -; V: TRBV29-1; CDR3: CSVGAGVSGNTIYF
J: TRBJ1-3; size: -; V: TRBV20-1; CDR3: CSARDPRQAGNTIYF
J: TRBJ2-3; size: -; V: TRBV29-1; CDR3: CSVEPRLGRADTQYF
J: TRBJ2-5; size: -; V: TRBV27; CDR3: CASSPLGSQETQYF
J: TRBJ2-1; size: -; V: TRBV2; CDR3: CASSYWQGNEQFF
J: TRBJ2-7; size: -; V: TRBV11-2; CDR3: CASSLNGQGPSYEQYF
J: TRBJ2-2; size: -; V: TRBV3-1; CDR3: CASSQDALRENTGELFF
J: TRBJ1-2; size: -; V: TRBV27; CDR3: CASSPLGGINYGYTF
J: TRBJ2-7; size: -; V: TRBV7-9; CDR3: CASSPGTLPSYEQYF
J: TRBJ1-1; size: -; V: TRBV6-2/TRBV6-3; CDR3: CASSAGSTGAFF
J: TRBJ2-3; size: -; V: TRBV9; CDR3: CASSVVGGATDTQYF
J: TRBJ2-1; size: -; V: TRBV3-1; CDR3: CASSRPAVLSYNEQFF
J: TRBJ2-1; size: -; V: TRBV5-6; CDR3: CASSSAFASYNEQFF
J: TRBJ1-3; size: -; V: TRBV6-5; CDR3: CASSYSPIQGLGNTIYF
J: TRBJ1-3; size: -; V: TRBV5-4; CDR3: CASSGTAGNTIYF
J: TRBJ1-5; size: -; V: TRBV19; CDR3: CASSIVGPGGNQPQHF
J: TRBJ2-2; size: -; V: TRBV6-6; CDR3: CASSYSGRRAGELFF
J: TRBJ1-2; size: -; V: TRBV29-1; CDR3: CSAVGVPGQGYGYTF
J: TRBJ2-1; size: -; V: TRBV2; CDR3: CASSAGEQFF
J: TRBJ2-7; size: -; V: TRBV20-1; CDR3: CSASGAGAFYEQYF
J: TRBJ2-5; size: -; V: TRBV27; CDR3: CASSWTFLETQYF
J: TRBJ2-2; size: -; V: TRBV29-1; CDR3: CSVSPGRQPDKRNTGELFF
J: TRBJ1-5; size: -; V: TRBV7-2; CDR3: CASSPGTGAAQPQHF
J: TRBJ1-2; size: -; V: TRBV7-9; CDR3: CASSFPGGKGYTF
J: TRBJ1-2; size: -; V: TRBV29-1; CDR3: CSVLDRAGYGYTF
J: TRBJ2-2; size: -; V: TRBV7-9; CDR3: CASSLGGSGELFF
J: TRBJ1-1; size: -; V: TRBV6-5; CDR3: CASSTGQGDTEAFF
J: TRBJ2-3; size: -; V: TRBV11-2; CDR3: CASSSLEDTQYF
J: TRBJ2-7; size: -; V: TRBV5-4; CDR3: CASSFGQGALEQYF
J: TRBJ2-1; size: -; V: TRBV5-4; CDR3: CASSLGTGRGYNEQFF
J: TRBJ1-4; size: once; V: TRBV29-1; CDR3: CSVAPGLAPTNEKLFF
J: TRBJ1-1; size: -; V: TRBV29-1; CDR3: CSTRGDTEAFF
J: TRBJ1-6; size: -; V: TRBV6-1; CDR3: CASSEGFYNSPLHF
J: TRBJ2-7; size: -; V: TRBV30; CDR3: CAWSSGTGGYEQYF
J: TRBJ2-7; size: -; V: TRBV3-1; CDR3: CASSHGQELYEQYF
J: TRBJ2-6; size: -; V: TRBV5-1; CDR3: CASSAGRGANVLTF
J: TRBJ2-1; size: -; V: TRBV27; CDR3: CASSLSPGTGYNEQFF
J: TRBJ2-5; size: -; V: TRBV7-9; CDR3: CASSLVAGPRETQYF
J: TRBJ2-7; size: -; V: TRBV13; CDR3: CASSLGPAGSYEQYF
J: TRBJ1-1; size: -; V: TRBV29-1; CDR3: CSVVGPNTEAFF
J: TRBJ1-1; size: -; V: TRBV30; CDR3: CAWMGTGEAFF
J: TRBJ2-6; size: -; V: TRBV27; CDR3: CASSFRDMLSGANVLTF
J: TRBJ2-7; size: -; V: TRBV6-2/TRBV6-3; CDR3: CASSYTSTGGAYEQYF
J: TRBJ2-3; size: -; V: TRBV5-1; CDR3: CASSPRDGGLTDTQYF
J: TRBJ2-3; size: -; V: TRBV3-1; CDR3: CASSQADRGEVSDTQYF
J: TRBJ2-1; size: -; V: TRBV10-3; CDR3: CAISTRGDDYNEQFF
J: TRBJ2-3; size: -; V: TRBV4-3; CDR3: CASSQDAGMADTQYF
J: TRBJ2-2; size: -; V: TRBV5-1; CDR3: CASSLIRNTGELFF
J: TRBJ2-6; size: once; V: TRBV15; CDR3: CATSILGQSGANVLTF
J: TRBJ2-3; size: -; V: TRBV29-1; CDR3: CSVEGLAVLDTQYF
J: TRBJ1-1; size: -; V: TRBV15; CDR3: CATSPRLDSIDTEAFF
J: TRBJ1-2; size: -; V: TRBV7-2; CDR3: CASGYLTGTDYGYTF
J: TRBJ2-5; size: -; V: TRBV7-9; CDR3: CASSRGAEETQYF
J: TRBJ2-7; size: once; V: TRBV5-1; CDR3: CASSLPASSYEQYF